Below, 14 T cell receptor beta chains from the same sample are listed, as sequenced in a study of cytomegalovirus exposure and HLA in healthy donors. The PCR made use of 60 Vbeta and 13 Jbeta primers. TCRdb keeps only in-frame clones here, not all; method: immunoSEQ multiplex PCR. This table has under 150,000 clones, about 10% appearing once. Sequenced material: PBMCs. The receptors here all came from a man aged 25-45 years in good health and CMV-seronegative.

This clone was seen only a few times. The chain has TRBV18 and TRBJ1-2; 9 bases fit TRBD1. Germline CDR1 reads KGHSH; CDR2 reads LQKENI. The CDR3 length is 15 residues. Trimming at V came to 3 bases and at J to 4 bases, leaving 6 bases not matched to a gene. CDR3 sequence reads: CASSPSGTGLYGYTF. CDR3 in DNA: TGTGCCAGCTCACCGAGCGGGACAGGGCTCTATGGCTACACCTTC.

In its sample, this clone was seen a few times. The chain employs TRBV6-4 and TRBJ1-1, with 9 bases lining up with TRBD1. V lost 6 bases, J lost 2 bases, and 4 bases stayed unmatched. The germline gives CDR1 MRHNA, CDR2 SNTAGT. The CDR3 runs 14 residues. The CDR3 bases are TGTGCCAGCAGATTCACAGGGGGCAACACTGAAGCTTTCTTT. This sequence encodes CASRFTGGNTEAFF.

This chain uses TRBV9 with TRBJ2-7, with D maybe TRBD2 (6 bases). The length of the CDR3 is 15 residues. V was trimmed by 0 bases and J by 4 bases, leaving 14 bases between them. The germline gives CDR1 SGDLS, CDR2 YYNGEE. The CDR3 loop reads CASSVGVSGSYEQYF. For the CDR3, the DNA is TGTGCCAGCAGCGTAGGGGTTAGCGGTTCATACGAGCAGTACTTC.

The chain has TRBV7-3 and TRBJ2-1; a weak D match, TRBD1 (5 bases). The CDR3 has 18 amino acids. Between the trimmed V and J ends, which lost 5 bases and 0 bases, there was a span of 20 bases. Germline-derived CDR1 and CDR2 are SGHTA and FQGTGA. CDR3 in DNA: TGTGCCAGCAGCCCCATGGTGTCGTTGGGGCCCTCCTACAATGAGCAGTTCTTC. This gives the protein CASSPMVSLGPSYNEQFF.

CDR3 protein: CASSLAQGTSGRTDTQYF. The CDR3 nucleotides read TGCGCCAGCAGCTTGGCCCAGGGGACTAGCGGACGGACAGATACGCAGTATTTT. The rearrangement links TRBV5-1 to TRBJ2-3; 11 nucleotides align to TRBD2. The V segment lost 0 bases and the J segment 3 bases; nucleotides outside the gene matches: 9. This CDR3 comprises 18 residues. Germline V gene sequence: CDR1 SGHRS, CDR2 YFSETQ.

This clone was counted a few times. This rearrangement joins TRBV19 to TRBJ2-3; TRBD1 agrees at 8 bases. Germline CDR1 and CDR2: LNHDA and SQIVND (reference sequence). This CDR3 comprises 15 residues. V lost 6 bases and J lost 4; bases outside the gene matches: 9. The CDR3 here is CASRPPGRGPDTQYF. CDR3 DNA: TGTGCCAGTAGACCGCCCGGCAGGGGGCCAGATACGCAGTATTTT.

The J gene is TRBJ1-2, the V gene TRBV7-2; TRBD1 aligns across 7 bases. Germline V lookup: CDR1 SGHTA, CDR2 FQGNSA. The CDR3 spans 16 residues. V lost 4 bases and J lost 5; bases outside the gene matches: 13. Here the CDR3 reads CASSSSVKQGRYGYTF. CDR3 bases: TGTGCCAGCAGCTCTAGCGTTAAACAGGGGCGGTATGGCTACACCTTC.

This clone occurred a few times. The chain uses TRBV7-2 and TRBJ2-2; 9 positions agree with TRBD1. The ends lost 5 bases at V and 8 bases at J; junction bases unmatched: 9. CDR1 SGHTA and CDR2 FQGNSA come from the germline V gene. The CDR3 runs 15 residues. The CDR3 nucleotides read TGTGCCAGCAGCCATTGGGACAGGGATTCTGGGGAGCTGTTTTTT. It translates to CASSHWDRDSGELFF.

This clone was seen more than once but under ten times. This chain connects TRBV4-3 to TRBJ1-3, with 9 positions matching TRBD1. This CDR3 has 15 residues. V was pared by 4 bases and J by 4 bases, with 5 bases of the junction left unmatched. The germline gives CDR1 LGHNA, CDR2 YSLEER. CDR3 nucleotides: TGCGCCAGCAGCCCGGGACAGGGCAAAGGAAACACCATATATTTT. Its translation: CASSPGQGKGNTIYF.

This clone was seen only a few times. The V call is TRBV19, the J call TRBJ2-4; the match to TRBD1 covers 10 bases. V gave up 6 bases and J gave up 2 bases; unmatched junction bases: 7. Germline V gives CDR1 LNHDA, CDR2 SQIVND (reference sequence). The CDR3 contains 16 residues. The CDR3 protein is CASRPTGGDTKNIQYF. The CDR3 DNA reads TGTGCCAGTAGACCGACAGGGGGCGATACCAAAAACATTCAGTACTTC.

The chain uses TRBV5-1 and TRBJ1-3; 9 nucleotides agree with TRBD1. The CDR3 is 15 amino acids. Germline CDR1 reads SGHRS; CDR2 reads YFSETQ. Trimming at V came to 4 bases and at J to 2 bases, leaving 4 bases not matched to a gene. CDR3 bases: TGCGCCAGCAGCGCGACAGGGGGTCCTGGAAACACCATATATTTT. Its protein is CASSATGGPGNTIYF.

This chain uses TRBV29-1 with TRBJ2-7; no clear D gene. The germline V gene has CDR1 SQVTM and CDR2 ANQGSEA. This CDR3 contains 14 residues. V lost 0 bases to trimming and J lost 0 bases, with 9 bases between them. CDR3 protein: CSVEDRASSYEQYF. In DNA, the CDR3 is TGCAGCGTTGAAGATCGAGCATCCTCCTACGAGCAGTACTTC.

The table lists this clone with a few counts. The chain combines TRBV19 with TRBJ1-1, with D uncertain. The germline V and J ends were trimmed by 3 bases and 0 bases, with 5 bases remaining between them. From germline, CDR1 is LNHDA and CDR2 SQIVND (reference sequence). This CDR3 region has 13 residues. This CDR3 reads CASSMALNTEAFF. The CDR3 DNA is TGTGCCAGTAGTATGGCCCTGAACACTGAAGCTTTCTTT.

CDR3 in amino acids: CASSLGTGGEQYF. The CDR3 DNA is TGTGCCAGCAGCTTGGGGACAGGGGGGGAGCAGTACTTC. The chain recombines TRBV5-5 with TRBJ2-7; 10 bases agree with TRBD1. The CDR3 covers 13 residues. The germline CDR1 and CDR2 sequences are SGHKS and YYEKEE (reference sequence). V shed 0 bases and J 7 bases; nucleotides not matched to a gene: 1.